The rows below give T cell receptor beta chains drawn from one sample of a study of Ad26.COV2.S vaccination and SARS-CoV-2 variants. The repertoire was sequenced with immunoSEQ multiplex PCR; TCRdb's copy has only in-frame clones and lacks some. In the table there are hundreds of thousands of clones, about 88% of which are singletons. Sequenced here: peripheral blood, sampled in a trial of Ad26.COV2.S vaccine versus placebo. Receptor source: a person aged 18-65 years who received the Ad26.COV2.S COVID-19 vaccine or a placebo. CDR3s include the opening cysteine and the closing phenylalanine or tryptophan. The order of the fields is CDR3 protein, CDR3 DNA, clone size, D gene, V gene, J gene. A D gene is named only where the DNA matches it firmly. Size tells how often a clone was seen (once, few, many) or the class of an expanded clone, and some rows leave it out.

CDR3: CASSLTGTRFSGELFF
DNA: TGTGCCAGCAGCTTAACCGGGACTAGGTTCTCCGGGGAGCTGTTTTTT
size: -
D: TRBD2
V: TRBV5-4
J: TRBJ2-2

CDR3: CASSRRAPDTQYF
DNA: TGTGCCAGCAGTAGGAGGGCCCCAGATACGCAGTATTTT
size: -
D: -
V: TRBV6-5
J: TRBJ2-3

CDR3: CASSLGPIKETQYF
DNA: TGTGCCAGCAGCTTAGGTCCAATTAAAGAGACCCAGTACTTC
size: -
D: -
V: TRBV5-4
J: TRBJ2-5

CDR3: CASSGTSGGYEQYF
DNA: TGTGCCAGCAGTGGGACTAGCGGCGGCTACGAGCAGTACTTC
size: -
D: TRBD2
V: TRBV2
J: TRBJ2-7

CDR3: CASSPPVAQETQYF
DNA: TGTGCCAGCTCACCACCGGTGGCTCAAGAGACCCAGTACTTC
size: -
D: -
V: TRBV18
J: TRBJ2-5

CDR3: CASNQGLQGETQYF
DNA: TGTGCCAGCAACCAGGGCCTACAGGGGGAGACCCAGTACTTC
size: -
D: TRBD1
V: TRBV7-2
J: TRBJ2-5

CDR3: CASARHREGETQYF
DNA: TGCGCCAGCGCGCGACACAGGGAAGGAGAGACCCAGTACTTC
size: once
D: -
V: TRBV4-3
J: TRBJ2-5

CDR3: CAWWDTSNYGYTF
DNA: TGTGCCTGGTGGGACACCTCCAACTATGGCTACACCTTC
size: -
D: -
V: TRBV30
J: TRBJ1-2

CDR3: CASSYNEGLDSPLHF
DNA: TGTGCCAGCAGTTACAACGAGGGGTTGGATTCACCCCTCCACTTT
size: -
D: -
V: TRBV6-5
J: TRBJ1-6

CDR3: CSVLSGTSYEQYF
DNA: TGCAGCGTTCTTTCTGGGACCTCCTACGAGCAGTACTTC
size: once
D: -
V: TRBV29-1
J: TRBJ2-7

CDR3: CASSLGPGLNTEAFF
DNA: TGTGCCAGCAGCTTGGGTCCAGGGCTGAACACTGAAGCTTTCTTT
size: -
D: -
V: TRBV5-4
J: TRBJ1-1

CDR3: CASSQEDWGEQYF
DNA: TGTGCCAGCAGCCAAGAGGACTGGGGCGAGCAGTACTTC
size: once
D: -
V: TRBV3-1/TRBV3-2
J: TRBJ2-7

CDR3: CASSLGSVRGEQFF
DNA: TGTGCCAGCAGCTTAGGGTCAGTCCGGGGTGAGCAGTTCTTC
size: -
D: -
V: TRBV7-2
J: TRBJ2-1

CDR3: CATSDPRRGYTF
DNA: TGTGCCACCAGTGATCCCAGGCGTGGCTACACCTTC
size: -
D: -
V: TRBV24-1
J: TRBJ1-2

CDR3: CASTFRGSPADTQYF
DNA: TGTGCCAGCACCTTCAGGGGTTCCCCCGCAGATACGCAGTATTTT
size: -
D: -
V: TRBV2
J: TRBJ2-3

CDR3: CASTRGRRDTGELFF
DNA: TGTGCCAGCACTCGTGGGAGGCGGGACACCGGGGAGCTGTTTTTT
size: -
D: -
V: TRBV7-9
J: TRBJ2-2

CDR3: CASSVTSSAGLTDTQYF
DNA: TGTGCCAGCAGCGTTACTAGCTCCGCGGGCCTCACAGATACGCAGTATTTT
size: -
D: -
V: TRBV9
J: TRBJ2-3

CDR3: CASSPWGRNYGYTF
DNA: TGTGCCAGCTCACCATGGGGCAGAAACTATGGCTACACCTTC
size: -
D: -
V: TRBV18
J: TRBJ1-2

CDR3: CASSLERGVEKLFF
DNA: TGTGCCAGCAGCTTAGAAAGGGGTGTCGAAAAACTGTTTTTT
size: -
D: -
V: TRBV7-9
J: TRBJ1-4

CDR3: CASSLGIAVNTEAFF
DNA: TGTGCCAGCAGCTTAGGGATAGCAGTGAACACTGAAGCTTTCTTT
size: -
D: -
V: TRBV7-6
J: TRBJ1-1

CDR3: CAWSGGEADTQYF
DNA: TGTGCCTGGAGCGGGGGGGAGGCGGATACGCAGTATTTT
size: -
D: TRBD2
V: TRBV30
J: TRBJ2-3

CDR3: CASSYGTFGQPQHF
DNA: TGTGCCAGCAGTTACGGGACCTTCGGACAGCCCCAGCATTTT
size: once
D: -
V: TRBV6-2/TRBV6-3
J: TRBJ1-5

CDR3: CASSLAANTGELFF
DNA: TGCGCCAGCAGCTTGGCCGCGAACACCGGGGAGCTGTTTTTT
size: -
D: -
V: TRBV5-1
J: TRBJ2-2